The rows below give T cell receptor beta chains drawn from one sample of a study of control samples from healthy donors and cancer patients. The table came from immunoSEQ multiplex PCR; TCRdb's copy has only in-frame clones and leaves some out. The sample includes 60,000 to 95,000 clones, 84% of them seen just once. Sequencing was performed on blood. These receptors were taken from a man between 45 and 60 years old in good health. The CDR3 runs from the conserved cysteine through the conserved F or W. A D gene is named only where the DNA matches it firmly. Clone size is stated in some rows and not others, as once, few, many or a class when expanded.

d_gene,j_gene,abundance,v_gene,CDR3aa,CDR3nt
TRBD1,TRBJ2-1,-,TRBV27,CATWTGVQDEQFF,TGTGCCACCTGGACAGGGGTACAAGATGAGCAGTTCTTC
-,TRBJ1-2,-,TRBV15,CATSPSGSNYGYTF,TGTGCCACCAGCCCCAGCGGGTCTAACTATGGCTACACCTTC
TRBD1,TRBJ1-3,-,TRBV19,CASSPQGAPGNTIYF,TGTGCCAGTAGTCCACAGGGGGCTCCTGGAAACACCATATATTTT
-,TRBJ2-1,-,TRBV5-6,CASSLGTLSSYNEQFF,TGTGCCAGCAGCTTGGGGACGCTAAGCTCCTACAATGAGCAGTTCTTC
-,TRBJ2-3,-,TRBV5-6,CASSTGHPTDTQYF,TGTGCCAGCAGCACGGGACACCCCACAGATACGCAGTATTTT
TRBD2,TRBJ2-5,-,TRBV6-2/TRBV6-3,CASSYLVRLAGVQETQYF,TGTGCCAGCAGTTACCTGGTTCGACTAGCGGGCGTACAAGAGACCCAGTACTTC
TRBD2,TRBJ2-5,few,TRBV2,CASSRGRGETQYF,TGTGCCAGCAGTCGGGGGAGGGGAGAGACCCAGTACTTC
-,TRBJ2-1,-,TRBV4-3,CASSQGHEQFF,TGCGCCAGCAGCCAAGGCCATGAGCAGTTCTTC
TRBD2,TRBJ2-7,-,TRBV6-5,CATHSGGRDREQYF,TGTGCCACTCATAGTGGCGGGAGGGATCGGGAGCAGTACTTC
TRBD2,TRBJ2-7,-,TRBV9,CASSVELARGEQYF,TGTGCCAGCAGCGTAGAACTAGCGAGAGGGGAGCAGTACTTC
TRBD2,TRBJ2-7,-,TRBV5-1,CASSLGVGGTSGKTYEQYF,TGCGCCAGCAGCTTGGGAGTAGGGGGAACTAGCGGGAAAACATACGAGCAGTACTTC
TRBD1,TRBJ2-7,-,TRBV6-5,CASSPMGQLYEQYF,TGTGCCAGCAGCCCCATGGGACAGCTTTACGAGCAGTACTTC
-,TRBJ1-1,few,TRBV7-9,CASSTRENTEAFF,TGTGCCAGCAGCACCCGGGAAAACACTGAAGCTTTCTTT
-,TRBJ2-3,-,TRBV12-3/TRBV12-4,CASSLNPDTQYF,TGTGCCAGCAGTTTGAACCCAGATACGCAGTATTTT
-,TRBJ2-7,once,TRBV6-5,CATGGDAYEQYF,TGTGCCACAGGGGGGGATGCCTACGAGCAGTACTTC
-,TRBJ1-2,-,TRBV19,CASSIDFETSPYGYTF,TGTGCCAGTAGTATAGATTTTGAGACGTCTCCCTATGGCTACACCTTC